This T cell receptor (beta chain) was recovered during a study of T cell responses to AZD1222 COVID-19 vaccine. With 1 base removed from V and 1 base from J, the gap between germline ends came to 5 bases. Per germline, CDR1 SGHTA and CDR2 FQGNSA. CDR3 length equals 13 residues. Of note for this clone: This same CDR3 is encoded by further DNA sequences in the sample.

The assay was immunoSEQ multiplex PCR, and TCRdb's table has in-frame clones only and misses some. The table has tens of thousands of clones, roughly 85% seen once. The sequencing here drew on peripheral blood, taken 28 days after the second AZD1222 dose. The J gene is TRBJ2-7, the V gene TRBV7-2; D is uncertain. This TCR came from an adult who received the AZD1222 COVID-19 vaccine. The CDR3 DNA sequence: TGTGCCAGCAGCTTAGGTCGTTCCTACGAGCAGTACTTC. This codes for CASSLGRSYEQYF.